This T cell receptor beta chain was retrieved from a study of blood T cells in healthy people across ages. Primers used in a second PCR of about 7 to 12 cycles were a sample-barcoded 5' primer and a J-beta primer mix. The template-switch adaptor was a 5' adaptor with 12 random nucleotides. It tagged each cDNA molecule. TCRdb itself ran the 5' RACE reads through MiXCR, one entry per CDR3 protein. Of 800,000 or so distinct CDR3 sequences detected, 62% appear once; the ten largest clones hold 25% to 30%. The V end lost 0 bases, the J end lost 1 base, and 7 bases lay between the germline ends. This CDR3 comprises 16 residues. Germline CDR1 is LNHNV and CDR2 is YYDKDF (reference sequence).

Sequencing was performed on blood. This receptor was taken from a man aged 25-45 years in good health. V usage is TRBV15 and J usage is TRBJ2-6; D remains unclear. The CDR3 loop reads CATSRDRLSGANVLTF. The DNA for the CDR3 is TGTGCCACCAGCAGAGATCGACTGTCTGGGGCCAACGTCCTGACTTTC.